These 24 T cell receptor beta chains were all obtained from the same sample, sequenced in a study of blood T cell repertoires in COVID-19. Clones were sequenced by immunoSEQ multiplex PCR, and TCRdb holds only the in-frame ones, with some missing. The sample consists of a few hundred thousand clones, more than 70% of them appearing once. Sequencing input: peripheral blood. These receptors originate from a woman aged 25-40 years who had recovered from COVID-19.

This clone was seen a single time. DNA for the CDR3: TGTGCCAGCAGTGAAAGGGTGGGGGGAACTAGCACAGATACGCAGTATTTT. Protein: CASSERVGGTSTDTQYF. The chain uses TRBV6-1 and TRBJ2-3, with D possibly being TRBD2 (6 bases). Germline V CDR1 and CDR2: MNHNS, SASEGT. V lost 2 bases and J lost 0, with 15 bases in between. There are 17 residues in the CDR3.

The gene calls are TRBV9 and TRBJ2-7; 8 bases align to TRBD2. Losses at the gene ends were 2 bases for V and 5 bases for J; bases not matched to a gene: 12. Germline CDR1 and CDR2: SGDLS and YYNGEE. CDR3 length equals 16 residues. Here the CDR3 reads CASSVGPSGGKDEQYF. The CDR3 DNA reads TGTGCCAGCAGCGTCGGGCCCAGCGGGGGAAAAGACGAGCAGTACTTC.

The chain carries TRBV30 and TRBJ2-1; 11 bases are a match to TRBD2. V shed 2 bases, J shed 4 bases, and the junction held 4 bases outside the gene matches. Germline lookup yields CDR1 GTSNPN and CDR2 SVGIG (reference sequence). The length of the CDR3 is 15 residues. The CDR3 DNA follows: TGTGCCTGGAGTATCCCTAGCGGGGGGTACAATGAGCAGTTCTTC. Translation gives CAWSIPSGGYNEQFF.

CDR3 in amino acids: CASSLVGAPRTYEQYF. Here the CDR3 DNA reads TGTGCCAGCAGCTTAGTGGGGGCCCCGCGCACCTACGAGCAGTACTTC. The chain uses TRBV7-2 and TRBJ2-7; maybe TRBD1 (6 bases). CDR3 length: 16 residues. Per germline, CDR1 SGHTA and CDR2 FQGNSA. The ends were cut back, 1 base at V and 2 bases at J, with 15 bases in the middle.

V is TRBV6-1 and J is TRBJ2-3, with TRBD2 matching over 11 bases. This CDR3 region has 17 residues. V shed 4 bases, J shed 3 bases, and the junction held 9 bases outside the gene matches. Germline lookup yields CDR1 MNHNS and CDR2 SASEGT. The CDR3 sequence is CASSGASGGLGTDTQYF. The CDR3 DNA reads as TGTGCCAGCAGTGGTGCTAGCGGGGGGCTAGGGACAGATACGCAGTATTTT.

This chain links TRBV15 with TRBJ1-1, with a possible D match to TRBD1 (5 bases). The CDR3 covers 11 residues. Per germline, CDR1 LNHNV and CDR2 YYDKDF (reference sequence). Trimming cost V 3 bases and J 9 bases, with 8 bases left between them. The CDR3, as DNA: TGTGCCACCAGCAGCTCAGGGAAAGCTTTCTTT. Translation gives CATSSSGKAFF.

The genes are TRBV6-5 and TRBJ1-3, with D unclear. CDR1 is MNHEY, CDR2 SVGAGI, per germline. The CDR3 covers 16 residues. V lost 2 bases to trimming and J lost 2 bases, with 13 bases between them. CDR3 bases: TGTGCCAGCAGTTACCAGTTTTGGTCCGCTGGAAACACCATATATTTT. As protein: CASSYQFWSAGNTIYF.

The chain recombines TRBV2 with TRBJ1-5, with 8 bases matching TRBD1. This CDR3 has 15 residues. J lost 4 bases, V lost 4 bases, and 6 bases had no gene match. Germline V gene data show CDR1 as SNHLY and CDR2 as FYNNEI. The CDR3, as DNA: TGTGCCAGCAGTGTAGGGGACAGGCGTAATCAGCCCCAGCATTTT. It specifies CASSVGDRRNQPQHF. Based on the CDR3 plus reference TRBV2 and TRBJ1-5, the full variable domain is EPEVTQTPSHQVTQMGQEVILRCVPISNHLYFYWYRQILGQKVEFLVSFYNNEISEKSEIFDDQFSVERPDGSNFTLKIRSTKLEDSAMYFCASSVGDRRNQPQHFGDGTRLSIL.

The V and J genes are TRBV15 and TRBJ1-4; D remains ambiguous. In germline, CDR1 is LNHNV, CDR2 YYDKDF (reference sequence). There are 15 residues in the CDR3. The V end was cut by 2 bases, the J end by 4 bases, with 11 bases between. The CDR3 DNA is TGTGCCACCAGCAGATTCCTGACACTTAATGAAAAACTGTTTTTT. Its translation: CATSRFLTLNEKLFF.

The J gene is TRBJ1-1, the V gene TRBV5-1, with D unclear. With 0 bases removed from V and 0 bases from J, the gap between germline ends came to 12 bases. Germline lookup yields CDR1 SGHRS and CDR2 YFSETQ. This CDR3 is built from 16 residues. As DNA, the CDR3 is TGCGCCAGCAGCTTGGTTGATAGCGACATGAACACTGAAGCTTTCTTT. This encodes CASSLVDSDMNTEAFF.

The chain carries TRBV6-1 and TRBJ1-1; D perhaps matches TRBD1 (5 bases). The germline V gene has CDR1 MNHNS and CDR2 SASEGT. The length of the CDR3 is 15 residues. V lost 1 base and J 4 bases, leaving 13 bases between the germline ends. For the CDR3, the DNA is TGTGCCAGCAGTGAAGTGGGGCGACGCGGCACTGAAGCTTTCTTT. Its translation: CASSEVGRRGTEAFF.

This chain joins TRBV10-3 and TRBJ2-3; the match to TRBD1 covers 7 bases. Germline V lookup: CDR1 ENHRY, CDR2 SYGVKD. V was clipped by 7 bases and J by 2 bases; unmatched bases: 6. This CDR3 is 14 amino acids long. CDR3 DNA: TGTGCCATCAAGGTCGACAGGGACACAGATACGCAGTATTTT. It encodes CAIKVDRDTDTQYF.

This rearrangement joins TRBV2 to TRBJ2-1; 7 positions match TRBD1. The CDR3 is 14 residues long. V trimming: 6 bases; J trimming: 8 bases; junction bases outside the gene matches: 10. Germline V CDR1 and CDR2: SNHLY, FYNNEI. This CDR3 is CASRRQGVSYEQFF. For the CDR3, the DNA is TGTGCCAGCAGGCGGCAGGGGGTTTCGTATGAGCAGTTCTTC.

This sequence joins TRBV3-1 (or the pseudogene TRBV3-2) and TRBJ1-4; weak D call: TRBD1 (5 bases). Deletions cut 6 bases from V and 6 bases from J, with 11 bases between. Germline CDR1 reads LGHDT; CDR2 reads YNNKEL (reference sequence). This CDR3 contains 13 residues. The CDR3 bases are TGTGCCAGCAGACGACAGATGGATGAAAAACTGTTTTTT. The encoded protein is CASRRQMDEKLFF.

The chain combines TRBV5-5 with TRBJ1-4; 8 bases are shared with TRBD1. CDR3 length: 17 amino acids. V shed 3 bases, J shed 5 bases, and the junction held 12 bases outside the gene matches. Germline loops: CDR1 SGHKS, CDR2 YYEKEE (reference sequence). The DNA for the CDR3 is TGTGCCAGCAGCTCCGGACAGGGCTCTTTTGGGAATGAAAAACTGTTTTTT. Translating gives CASSSGQGSFGNEKLFF.

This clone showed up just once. This chain's CDR3 is CASSYRGGRGFGTDTQYF. The DNA of the CDR3 is TGTGCCAGCAGTTACCGCGGTGGAAGAGGGTTTGGCACAGATACGCAGTATTTT. The chain has TRBV6-2 or TRBV6-3 and TRBJ2-3; the D gene is possibly TRBD2 (5 bases). This CDR3 comprises 18 residues. The V and J ends lost 2 bases and 1 base respectively, with 19 bases between them. Germline V gives CDR1 MNHEY, CDR2 SVGEGT.

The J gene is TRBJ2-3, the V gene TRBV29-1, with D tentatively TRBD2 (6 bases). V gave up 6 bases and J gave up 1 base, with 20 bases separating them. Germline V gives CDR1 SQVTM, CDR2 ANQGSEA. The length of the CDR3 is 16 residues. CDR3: CSVPTPLRGRTDTQYF. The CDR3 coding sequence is TGCAGCGTACCAACACCGCTGCGGGGACGCACAGATACGCAGTATTTT.

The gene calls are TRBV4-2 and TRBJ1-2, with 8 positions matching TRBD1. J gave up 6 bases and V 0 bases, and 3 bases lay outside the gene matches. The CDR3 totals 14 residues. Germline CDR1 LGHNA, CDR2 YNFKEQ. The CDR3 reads CASSQDTGGNGYTF. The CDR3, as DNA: TGTGCCAGCAGCCAAGATACAGGGGGAAATGGCTACACCTTC.

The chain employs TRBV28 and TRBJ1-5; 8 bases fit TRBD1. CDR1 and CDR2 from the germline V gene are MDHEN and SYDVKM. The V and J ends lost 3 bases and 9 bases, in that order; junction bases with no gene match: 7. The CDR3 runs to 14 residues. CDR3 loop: CASSFSTGDPPQHF. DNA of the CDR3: TGTGCCAGCAGTTTCTCGACAGGGGATCCGCCCCAGCATTTT.

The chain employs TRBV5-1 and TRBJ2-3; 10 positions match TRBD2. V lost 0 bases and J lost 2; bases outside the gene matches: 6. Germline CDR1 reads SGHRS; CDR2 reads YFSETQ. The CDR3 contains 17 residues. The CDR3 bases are TGCGCCAGCAGCTTGGGGGCTAGCGGGGGAACCACAGATACGCAGTATTTT. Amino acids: CASSLGASGGTTDTQYF.

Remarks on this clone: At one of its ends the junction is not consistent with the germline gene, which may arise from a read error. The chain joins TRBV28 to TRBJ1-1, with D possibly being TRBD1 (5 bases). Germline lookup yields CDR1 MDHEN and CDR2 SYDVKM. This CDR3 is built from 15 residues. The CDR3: CASTLTGVMNTEAFF. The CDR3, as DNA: TGTGCCAGCACTTTAACAGGTGTCATGAACACTGAAGCTTTCTTT.

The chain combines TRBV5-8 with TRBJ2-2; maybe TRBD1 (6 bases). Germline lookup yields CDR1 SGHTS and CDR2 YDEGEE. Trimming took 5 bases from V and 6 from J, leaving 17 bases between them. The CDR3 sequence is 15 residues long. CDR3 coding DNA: TGTGCCAGCAGTCCCGGGACACTCCGGCCCGGGGAGCTGTTTTTT. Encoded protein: CASSPGTLRPGELFF.

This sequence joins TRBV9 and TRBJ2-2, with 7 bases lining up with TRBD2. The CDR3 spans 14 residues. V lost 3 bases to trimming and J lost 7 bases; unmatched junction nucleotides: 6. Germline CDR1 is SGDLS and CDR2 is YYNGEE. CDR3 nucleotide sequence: TGTGCCAGCAGCGCCGGACTAGGTGTCGGGGAGCTGTTTTTT. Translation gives CASSAGLGVGELFF. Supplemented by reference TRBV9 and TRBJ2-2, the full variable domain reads DSGVTQTPKHLITATGQRVTLRCSPRSGDLSVYWYQQSLDQGLQFLIQYYNGEERAKGNILERFSAQQFPDLHSELNLSSLELGDSALYFCASSAGLGVGELFFGEGSRLTVL.

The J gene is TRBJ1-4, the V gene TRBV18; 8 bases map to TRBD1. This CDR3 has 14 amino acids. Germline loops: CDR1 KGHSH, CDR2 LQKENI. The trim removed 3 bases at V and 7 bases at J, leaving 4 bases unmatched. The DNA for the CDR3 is TGTGCCAGCTCACCCAACAGGGGGAGTGAAAAACTGTTTTTT. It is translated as CASSPNRGSEKLFF.